This is a list of T cell receptor beta chains from one sample in a study of cytomegalovirus exposure and HLA in healthy donors. The table came from immunoSEQ multiplex PCR; TCRdb's copy has only in-frame clones and leaves some out. The table records about 90,000 clones, 84% of them present only once. Sequencing was done on a sample of PBMCs. These receptors all stem from a woman between 18 and 29 years old in good health and CMV-seropositive. Both conserved end residues are part of each CDR3. Each record gives: clone size, D gene, J gene, V gene, CDR3 DNA, CDR3 protein. The D gene is left open where the match is weak. Part of the rows lack a size; the others show once, few, many or a class for expanded clones.

clone size: .
D gene: .
J gene: TRBJ2-7
V gene: TRBV28
CDR3 DNA: TGTGCCCATACTGTGGGCAGGGGCTACGAGCAGTACTTC
CDR3 protein: CAHTVGRGYEQYF

clone size: .
D gene: .
J gene: TRBJ1-1
V gene: TRBV5-6
CDR3 DNA: TGTGCCAGCAGCCCTAGTGGGACTGAAGCTTTCTTT
CDR3 protein: CASSPSGTEAFF

clone size: .
D gene: TRBD2
J gene: TRBJ2-3
V gene: TRBV5-1
CDR3 DNA: TGCGCCAGCAGTCCCGGGGGGGCCACAGATACGCAGTATTTT
CDR3 protein: CASSPGGATDTQYF

clone size: .
D gene: .
J gene: TRBJ2-3
V gene: TRBV6-4
CDR3 DNA: TGTGCCAGCAGTGACTCGGGGCAGGGAACAGATACGCAGTATTTT
CDR3 protein: CASSDSGQGTDTQYF

clone size: once
D gene: TRBD1
J gene: TRBJ1-3
V gene: TRBV28
CDR3 DNA: TGTGCCAGCAGCATACCCGGGACAGGATATGGAAACACCATATATTTT
CDR3 protein: CASSIPGTGYGNTIYF

clone size: few
D gene: .
J gene: TRBJ2-7
V gene: TRBV6-5
CDR3 DNA: TGTGCCAGCACTGATTCGCAGGGTTCCCACGAGCAGTACTTC
CDR3 protein: CASTDSQGSHEQYF

clone size: once
D gene: TRBD1
J gene: TRBJ1-5
V gene: TRBV13
CDR3 DNA: TGTGCCAGCAGCTTCGGACAGGGGAGGGAGACCCAGCATTTT
CDR3 protein: CASSFGQGRETQHF

clone size: few
D gene: .
J gene: TRBJ1-1
V gene: TRBV9
CDR3 DNA: TGTGCCAGCAGCGTCGGGGGGCTTACTGAAGCTTTCTTT
CDR3 protein: CASSVGGLTEAFF

clone size: .
D gene: TRBD1
J gene: TRBJ2-7
V gene: TRBV5-4
CDR3 DNA: TGTGCCAGCAGTGACATCCGACAGGGGGCCAGGGAGCAGTACTTC
CDR3 protein: CASSDIRQGAREQYF

clone size: .
D gene: TRBD2
J gene: TRBJ2-5
V gene: TRBV5-1
CDR3 DNA: TGCGCCAGCTATAAGGGACTAGCGGGGGCCGGGGAGACCCAGTACTTC
CDR3 protein: CASYKGLAGAGETQYF